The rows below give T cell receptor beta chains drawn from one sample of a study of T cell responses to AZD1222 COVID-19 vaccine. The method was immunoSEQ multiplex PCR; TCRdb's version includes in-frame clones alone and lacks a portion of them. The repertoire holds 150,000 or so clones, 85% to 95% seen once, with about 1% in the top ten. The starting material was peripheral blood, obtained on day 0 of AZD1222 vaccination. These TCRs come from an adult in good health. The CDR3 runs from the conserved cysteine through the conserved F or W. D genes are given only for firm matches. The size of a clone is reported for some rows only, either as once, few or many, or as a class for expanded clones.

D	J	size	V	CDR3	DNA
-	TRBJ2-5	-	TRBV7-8	CASSRSGLRETQYF	TGTGCCAGCAGCCGATCCGGGCTAAGAGAGACCCAGTACTTC
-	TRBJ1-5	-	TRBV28	CASSLRGTGQPQHF	TGTGCCAGCAGTTTAAGGGGGACCGGACAGCCCCAGCATTTT
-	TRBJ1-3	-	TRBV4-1	CASSQSGAFGNTIYF	TGCGCCAGCAGCCAAAGCGGAGCCTTTGGAAACACCATATATTTT
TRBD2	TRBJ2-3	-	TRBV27	CASRTLAGGWDTQYF	TGTGCCAGCAGGACCCTAGCGGGGGGTTGGGATACGCAGTATTTT
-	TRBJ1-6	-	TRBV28	CAREYCVRHRAYNSPLHF	TGTGCCAGAGAGTACTGCGTTCGACACCGAGCCTATAATTCACCCCTCCACTTT
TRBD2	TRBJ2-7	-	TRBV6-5	CASGRGGSQYEQYF	TGTGCCAGCGGTCGGGGGGGTAGTCAGTACGAGCAGTACTTC
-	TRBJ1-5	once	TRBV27	CASSLDRYQPQHF	TGTGCCAGCAGTTTAGACCGATATCAGCCCCAGCATTTT
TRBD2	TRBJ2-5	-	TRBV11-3	CASSLDPRGGQETQYF	TGTGCCAGCAGCTTAGATCCACGGGGGGGACAAGAGACCCAGTACTTC
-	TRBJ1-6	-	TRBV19	CASSKQRERPLHF	TGTGCCAGTAGTAAACAGAGGGAGCGGCCCCTCCACTTT
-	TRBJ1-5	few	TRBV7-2	CASSSTSNQPQHF	TGTGCCAGCAGCTCTACTAGCAATCAGCCCCAGCATTTT
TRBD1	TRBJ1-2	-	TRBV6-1	CASSEANRGRFVRYGYTF	TGTGCCAGCAGTGAAGCGAACAGGGGGCGCTTCGTCCGCTATGGCTACACCTTC
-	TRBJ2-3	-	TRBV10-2	CASSENPGGTDTQYF	TGCGCCAGCAGTGAAAACCCCGGGGGCACAGATACGCAGTATTTT
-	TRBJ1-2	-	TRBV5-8	CASLEWFNYGYTF	TGTGCCAGCCTGGAGTGGTTTAACTATGGCTACACCTTC
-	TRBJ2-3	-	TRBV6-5	CASSWGADTQYF	TGTGCCAGCAGCTGGGGGGCAGATACGCAGTATTTT
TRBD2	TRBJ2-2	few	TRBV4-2	CASSHPTTSGGDTGELFF	TGTGCCAGCAGCCATCCAACAACTAGCGGGGGAGATACCGGGGAGCTGTTTTTT
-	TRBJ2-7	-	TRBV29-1	CSVGEGTYEQYF	TGCAGCGTTGGGGAAGGCACCTACGAGCAGTACTTC
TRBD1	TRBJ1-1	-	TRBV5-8	CASQLTGGRTEAFF	TGTGCCAGCCAATTGACAGGGGGGAGGACTGAAGCTTTCTTT
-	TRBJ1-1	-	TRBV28	CASSSTLTEAFF	TGTGCCAGCAGTTCTACTTTAACTGAAGCTTTCTTT
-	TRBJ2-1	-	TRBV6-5	CASSYVNEGQFF	TGTGCCAGCAGTTACGTTAATGAGGGGCAGTTCTTC
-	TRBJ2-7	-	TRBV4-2	CASSQEWRNYEQYF	TGTGCCAGCAGCCAAGAGTGGAGAAACTACGAGCAGTACTTC
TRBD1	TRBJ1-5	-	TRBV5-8	CASRRAGTGNQPQHF	TGTGCCAGCAGACGTGCCGGGACAGGGAACCAGCCCCAGCATTTT
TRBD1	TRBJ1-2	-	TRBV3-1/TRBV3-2	CASSAGTGFYGYTF	TGTGCCAGCAGCGCAGGGACAGGGTTTTATGGCTACACCTTC
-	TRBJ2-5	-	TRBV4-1	CASSPGVATQYF	TGCGCCAGCAGCCCCGGGGTAGCAACCCAGTACTTC
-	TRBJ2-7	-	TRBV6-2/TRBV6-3	CASSYSPGRASYEQYF	TGTGCCAGCAGTTATTCTCCGGGACGGGCGTCCTACGAGCAGTACTTC
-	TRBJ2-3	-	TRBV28	CASTPYGAANTDTQYF	TGTGCCAGCACCCCTTATGGAGCAGCAAACACAGATACGCAGTATTTT
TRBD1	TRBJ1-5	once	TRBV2	CASRGQGGNQPQHF	TGTGCCAGCAGAGGACAGGGGGGAAATCAGCCCCAGCATTTT
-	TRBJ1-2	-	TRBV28	CASSLSFPRTYGYTF	TGTGCCAGCAGTTTATCCTTCCCCCGGACTTATGGCTACACCTTC
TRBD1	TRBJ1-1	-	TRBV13	CASSPMTGQNEAFF	TGTGCCAGCAGCCCCATGACAGGGCAAAATGAAGCTTTCTTT
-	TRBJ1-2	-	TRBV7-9	CASTSAGGGYGYTF	TGTGCCAGCACCTCGGCGGGGGGCGGATATGGCTACACCTTC
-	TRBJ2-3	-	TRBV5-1	CASSLGAGTDTQYF	TGCGCCAGCAGCTTGGGGGCTGGCACAGATACGCAGTATTTT
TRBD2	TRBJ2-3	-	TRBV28	CASSFYLGLAGGTLSTDTQYF	TGTGCCAGCAGTTTTTACCTTGGACTAGCGGGGGGCACGCTCTCCACAGATACGCAGTATTTT
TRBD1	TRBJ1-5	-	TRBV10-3	CAISETGAMNQPQHF	TGTGCCATCAGTGAGACAGGGGCCATGAATCAGCCCCAGCATTTT
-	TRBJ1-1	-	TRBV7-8	CASSPATEAFF	TGTGCCAGCAGCCCCGCCACTGAAGCTTTCTTT
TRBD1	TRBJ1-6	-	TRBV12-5	CASGLGLTGLGNSPLHF	TGTGCTAGTGGCTTAGGCCTGACAGGGTTGGGAAATTCACCCCTCCACTTT
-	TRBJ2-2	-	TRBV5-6	CASRAQDRGYTGELFF	TGTGCCAGCAGGGCCCAGGACCGGGGATACACCGGGGAGCTGTTTTTT
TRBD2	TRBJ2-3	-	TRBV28	CASSLSLAGGPQDTQYF	TGTGCCAGCAGTTTGTCACTAGCGGGGGGGCCGCAAGATACGCAGTATTTT